This TCR beta chain was profiled in a study of regulatory T cells in long-lasting Graves disease. Study-level results: Persistent patients shared more public clonotypes (roughly 3,000) than newly diagnosed patients (approximately 960).

In the case of this clonotype: The antigen is unknown.

Trimming pared 2 bases from V and 0 bases from J, leaving 7 bases between. The germline CDR1 and CDR2 sequences are WNHNN and SYGVQD (reference sequence). This CDR3 comprises 14 residues. Time point denoted: newly diagnosed GD, antithyroid drugs for less than 3 months. There was RNA extracted from PBMCs, and the TCR library was made from it. From an endocrinology department in Xi'an, China, came the patients. Staff took around 9.7 milliliters of peripheral blood and put it into EDTA tubes. TCR beta libraries were built with iRepertoire HTBI primers and Arm-PCR of CDR3 regions. TCRdb used MiXCR to reprocess the multiplex PCR reads, holding one entry per CDR3 protein. The sample has roughly 420,000 distinct CDR3 sequences, around 15% seen once.

The chain recombines TRBV10-1 with TRBJ1-1; D gene ambiguous. The material sequenced was peripheral blood mononuclear cells (PBMCs), taken at new diagnosis, from a patient treated with antithyroid drugs. This sequence originates from a female donor with Graves disease. CDR3 residues: CASSETGMNTEAFF. The CDR3 DNA is TGCGCCAGCAGTGAGACCGGAATGAACACTGAAGCTTTCTTT.